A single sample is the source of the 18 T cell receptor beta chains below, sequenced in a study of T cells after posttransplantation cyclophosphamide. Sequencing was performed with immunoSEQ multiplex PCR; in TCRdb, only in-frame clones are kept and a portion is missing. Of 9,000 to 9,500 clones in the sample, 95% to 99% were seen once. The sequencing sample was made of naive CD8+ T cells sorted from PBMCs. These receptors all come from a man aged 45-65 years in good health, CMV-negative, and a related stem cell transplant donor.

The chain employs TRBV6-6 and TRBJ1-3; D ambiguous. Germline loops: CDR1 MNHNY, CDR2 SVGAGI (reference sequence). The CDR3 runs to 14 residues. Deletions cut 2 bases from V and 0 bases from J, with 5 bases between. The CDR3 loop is CASSYEGSGNTIYF. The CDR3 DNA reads TGTGCCAGCAGTTACGAGGGCTCTGGAAACACCATATATTTT.

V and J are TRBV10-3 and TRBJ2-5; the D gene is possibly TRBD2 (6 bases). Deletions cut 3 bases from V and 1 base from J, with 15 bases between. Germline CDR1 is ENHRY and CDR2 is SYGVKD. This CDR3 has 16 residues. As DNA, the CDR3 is TGTGCCATCAGTGACGGGCTAGGAGGGGTCCAAGAGACCCAGTACTTC. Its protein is CAISDGLGGVQETQYF.

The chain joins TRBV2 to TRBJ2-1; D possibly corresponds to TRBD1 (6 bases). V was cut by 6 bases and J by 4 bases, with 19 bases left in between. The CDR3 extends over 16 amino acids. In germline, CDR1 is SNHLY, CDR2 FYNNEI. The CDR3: CASSRLAGAYYNEQFF. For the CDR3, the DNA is TGTGCCAGCAGCCGGTTGGCAGGGGCCTATTACAATGAGCAGTTCTTC.

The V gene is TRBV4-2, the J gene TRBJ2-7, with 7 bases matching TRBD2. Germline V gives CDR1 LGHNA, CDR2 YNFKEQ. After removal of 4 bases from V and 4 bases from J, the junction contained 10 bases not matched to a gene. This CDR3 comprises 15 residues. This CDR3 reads CASSPGAGEGYEQYF. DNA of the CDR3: TGTGCCAGCAGCCCCGGGGCGGGAGAGGGGTACGAGCAGTACTTC.

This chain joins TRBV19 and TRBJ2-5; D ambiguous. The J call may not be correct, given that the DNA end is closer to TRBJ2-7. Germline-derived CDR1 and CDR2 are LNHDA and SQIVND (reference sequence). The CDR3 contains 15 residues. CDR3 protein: CASRTTGLPAYEQYF. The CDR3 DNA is TGTGCCAGTAGAACCACCGGGTTACCCGCCTACGAGCAGTACTTC.

CDR3 bases: TGTGCCAGCAGTGATGCGGGAGAGGACTACGAGCAGTACTTC. This translates into CASSDAGEDYEQYF. The chain employs TRBV2 and TRBJ2-5; 7 bases align to TRBD2. The better agreement between TRBJ2-7 and the DNA end casts doubt on the J call. Per germline, CDR1 SNHLY and CDR2 FYNNEI. The CDR3 covers 14 residues.

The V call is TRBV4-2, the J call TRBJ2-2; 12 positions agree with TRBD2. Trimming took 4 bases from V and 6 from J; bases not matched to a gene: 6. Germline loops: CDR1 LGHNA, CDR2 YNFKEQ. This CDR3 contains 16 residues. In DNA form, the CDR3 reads TGTGCCAGCAGCCGCCTACTAGCGGGAGGTTCCGGGGAGCTGTTTTTT. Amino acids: CASSRLLAGGSGELFF.

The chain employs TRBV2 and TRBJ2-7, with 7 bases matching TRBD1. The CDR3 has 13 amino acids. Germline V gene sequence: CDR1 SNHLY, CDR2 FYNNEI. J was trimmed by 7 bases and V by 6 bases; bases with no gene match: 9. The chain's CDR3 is CASRYRGLYEQYF. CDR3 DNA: TGTGCCAGCAGATACAGGGGCCTATATGAGCAGTACTTC. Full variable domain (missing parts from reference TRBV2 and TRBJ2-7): EPEVTQTPSHQVTQMGQEVILRCVPISNHLYFYWYRQILGQKVEFLVSFYNNEISEKSEIFDDQFSVERPDGSNFTLKIRSTKLEDSAMYFCASRYRGLYEQYFGPGTRLTVT.

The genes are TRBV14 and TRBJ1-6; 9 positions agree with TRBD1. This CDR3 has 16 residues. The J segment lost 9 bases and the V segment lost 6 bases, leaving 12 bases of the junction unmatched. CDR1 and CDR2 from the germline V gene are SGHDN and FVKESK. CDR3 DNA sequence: TGTGCCAGCAGTCCTAGGCCGGGACAGGGTTTTTCACCCCTCCACTTT. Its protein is CASSPRPGQGFSPLHF.

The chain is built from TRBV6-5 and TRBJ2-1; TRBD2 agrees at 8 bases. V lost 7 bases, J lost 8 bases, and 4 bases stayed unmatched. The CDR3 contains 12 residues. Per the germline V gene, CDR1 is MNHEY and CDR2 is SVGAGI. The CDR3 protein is CASKTSDHEQFF. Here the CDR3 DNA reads TGTGCCAGCAAGACTAGCGACCATGAGCAGTTCTTC.

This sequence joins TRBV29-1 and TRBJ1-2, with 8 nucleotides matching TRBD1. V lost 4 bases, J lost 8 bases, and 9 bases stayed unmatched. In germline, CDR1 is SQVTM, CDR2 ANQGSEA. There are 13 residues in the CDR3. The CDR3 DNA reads TGCAGCGTTGGCGAAGGACAGGGTGACGGCTACACCTTC. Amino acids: CSVGEGQGDGYTF.

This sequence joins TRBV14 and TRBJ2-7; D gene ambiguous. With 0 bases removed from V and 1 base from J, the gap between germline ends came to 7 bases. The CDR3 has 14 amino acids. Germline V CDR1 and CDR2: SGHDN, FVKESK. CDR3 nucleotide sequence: TGTGCCAGCAGCCAAGATGGCTTTTCCTACGAGCAGTACTTC. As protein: CASSQDGFSYEQYF. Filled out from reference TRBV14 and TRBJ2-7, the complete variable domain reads EAGVTQFPSHSVIEKGQTVTLRCDPISGHDNLYWYRRVMGKEIKFLLHFVKESKQDESGMPNNRFLAERTGGTYSTLKVQPAELEDSGVYFCASSQDGFSYEQYFGPGTRLTVT.

For the CDR3, the DNA is TGTGCCAGTAGTATGGGACAGATTGCCTACGAGCAGTACTTC. It is translated as CASSMGQIAYEQYF. The chain employs TRBV19 and TRBJ2-7, with TRBD1 identical over 7 bases. The length of the CDR3 is 14 residues. With V trimmed by 3 bases and J by 2 bases, 4 bases remained unmatched. Germline CDR1 reads LNHDA; CDR2 reads SQIVND (reference sequence).

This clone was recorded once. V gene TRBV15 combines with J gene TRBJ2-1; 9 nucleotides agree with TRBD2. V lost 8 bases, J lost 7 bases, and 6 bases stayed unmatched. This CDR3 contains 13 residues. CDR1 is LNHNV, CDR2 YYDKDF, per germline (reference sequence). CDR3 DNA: TGTGCCACCGAGCGGGAGGTGGGGAATGAGCAGTTCTTC. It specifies CATEREVGNEQFF. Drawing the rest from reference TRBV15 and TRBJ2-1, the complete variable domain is DAMVIQNPRYQVTQFGKPVTLSCSQTLNHNVMYWYQQKSSQAPKLLFHYYDKDFNNEADTPDNFQSRRPNTSFCFLDIRSPGLGDTAMYLCATEREVGNEQFFGPGTRLTVL.

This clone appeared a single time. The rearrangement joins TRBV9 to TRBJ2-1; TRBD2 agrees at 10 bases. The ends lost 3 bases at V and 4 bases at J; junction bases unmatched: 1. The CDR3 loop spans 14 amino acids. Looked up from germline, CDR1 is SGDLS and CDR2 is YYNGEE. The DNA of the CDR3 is TGTGCCAGCAGCGGTAGCGGGAGGTACAATGAGCAGTTCTTC. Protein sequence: CASSGSGRYNEQFF.

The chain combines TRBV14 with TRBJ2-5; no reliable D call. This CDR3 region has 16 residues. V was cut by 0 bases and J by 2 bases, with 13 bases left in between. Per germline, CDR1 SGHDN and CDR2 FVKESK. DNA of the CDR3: TGTGCCAGCAGCCAAGATTCGGTCACTTTACAAGAGACCCAGTACTTC. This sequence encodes CASSQDSVTLQETQYF.

CDR3 nucleotide sequence: TGTGCCAGCAGTTTCGCGGGGCGGTCCTACGAGCAGTACTTC. This sequence encodes CASSFAGRSYEQYF. The V call is TRBV6-6, the J call TRBJ2-7, with D tentatively TRBD2 (6 bases). Germline V gene sequence: CDR1 MNHNY, CDR2 SVGAGI (reference sequence). V was shortened by 4 bases and J by 1 base, with 11 bases between the two germline ends. The CDR3 spans 14 residues.

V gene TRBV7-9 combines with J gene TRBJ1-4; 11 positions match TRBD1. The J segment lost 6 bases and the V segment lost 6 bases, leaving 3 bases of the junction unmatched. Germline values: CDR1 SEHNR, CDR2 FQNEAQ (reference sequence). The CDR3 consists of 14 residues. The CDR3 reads CASRTGQGDEKLFF. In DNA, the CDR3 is TGTGCCAGCAGAACGGGACAGGGGGATGAAAAACTGTTTTTT.